A selection of T cell receptor beta chains follows, all from one sample in a study of beta chain features in type 1 diabetes. Sequencing was performed with immunoSEQ multiplex PCR; in TCRdb, only in-frame clones are kept and a portion is missing. The sample records 300,000 to 400,000 clones, roughly 14% being singletons. The specimen sequenced was naive CD4+ T cells from blood. These receptors all come from a woman under 30 with type 1 diabetes. CDR3s include the opening cysteine and the closing phenylalanine or tryptophan. A D gene is named only where the DNA matches it firmly. For some rows the clone size is stated as once, few or many, or as a class when expanded; others skip it.

>TRBV5-4|TRBJ1-1|-|-
TGTGCCAGCAGCTTGGTGGCGGAACCTAACACTGAAGCTTTCTTT
CASSLVAEPNTEAFF
>TRBV5-1|TRBJ1-5|-|TRBD1
TGCGCCAGCAGCCCCGGGACAGGGGTCTTCCAGCCCCAGCATTTT
CASSPGTGVFQPQHF
>TRBV5-6|TRBJ2-5|-|-
TGTGCCAGCAAGGGGGGGGGAGAGACCCAGTACTTC
CASKGGGETQYF
>TRBV10-3|TRBJ2-1|-|TRBD2
TGTGCCACCGAGCGGGAACGGAATGAGCAGTTCTTC
CATERERNEQFF
>TRBV18|TRBJ2-1|few|-
TGTGCCAGCTCACCGAACTTGTTTGAGCAGTTCTTC
CASSPNLFEQFF
>TRBV27|TRBJ2-7|few|-
TGTGCCAGCATGCGGCAGGGGTTGCCCTACGAGCAGTACTTC
CASMRQGLPYEQYF
>TRBV19|TRBJ2-3|few|TRBD2
TGTGCCAGTAGTAGAAGGCGGGAGTTTCAAGATACGCAGTATTTT
CASSRRREFQDTQYF
>TRBV20-1|TRBJ1-1|few|-
TGCAGTGCGCTACCGGTGGCTTTCTTT
CSALPVAFF
>TRBV19|TRBJ1-5|few|-
TGTGCCAGTAGTATCCGAGGGCAGCCCCAGCATTTT
CASSIRGQPQHF
>TRBV6-6|TRBJ2-3|few|-
TGTGCCAGCAGCCGAGGACAGACCGGCACAGATACGCAGTATTTT
CASSRGQTGTDTQYF
>TRBV20-1|TRBJ1-1|-|-
TGCAGTGCTAGTCGCGGGACTGAAGCTTTCTTT
CSASRGTEAFF